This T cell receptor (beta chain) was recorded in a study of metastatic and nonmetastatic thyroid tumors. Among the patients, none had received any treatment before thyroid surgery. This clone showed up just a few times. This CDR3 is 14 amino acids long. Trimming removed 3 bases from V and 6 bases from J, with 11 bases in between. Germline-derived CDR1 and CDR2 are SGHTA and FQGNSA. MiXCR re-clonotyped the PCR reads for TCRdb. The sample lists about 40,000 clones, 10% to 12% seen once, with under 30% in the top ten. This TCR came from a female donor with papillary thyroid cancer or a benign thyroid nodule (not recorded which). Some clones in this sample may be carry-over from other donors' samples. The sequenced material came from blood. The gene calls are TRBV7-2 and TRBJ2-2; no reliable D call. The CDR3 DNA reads TGTGCCAGCAGCTTGTCGTCGGGTCCCGGGGAGCTGTTTTTT. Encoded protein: CASSLSSGPGELFF.